A selection of T cell receptor beta chains follows, all from one sample in a study of blood T cell repertoires in COVID-19. Libraries were prepared by immunoSEQ multiplex PCR; TCRdb keeps only in-frame clonotypes and omits some of them. The sample holds 430,000 or so clones, about 87% seen once. Sequencing was done on a sample of peripheral blood. The receptors here all came from a man aged 18 to 29 with COVID-19, enrolled during active disease. CDR3s include the opening cysteine and the closing phenylalanine or tryptophan. A D gene is named only where the DNA matches it firmly. Only some rows state a clone size, as once, few, many or a class for expanded clones.

j_gene: TRBJ2-7; v_gene: TRBV6-2/TRBV6-3; abundance: -; len: 14; d_gene: TRBD1; CDR3nt: TGTGCCAGCAGCCCGACAGGGTTCGCCTACGAGCAGTACTTC; CDR3aa: CASSPTGFAYEQYF
j_gene: TRBJ2-3; v_gene: TRBV27; abundance: -; len: 15; d_gene: TRBD2; CDR3nt: TGTGCCAGCAGTTCGGGACTAGCGGGAGGAGATACGCAGTATTTT; CDR3aa: CASSSGLAGGDTQYF
j_gene: TRBJ1-3; v_gene: TRBV7-9; abundance: few; len: 14; d_gene: -; CDR3nt: TGTGCCAGCAGCCCCCGACAGGCCGGAAACACCATATATTTT; CDR3aa: CASSPRQAGNTIYF
j_gene: TRBJ2-1; v_gene: TRBV30; abundance: -; len: 14; d_gene: -; CDR3nt: TGTGCCTGGGCCATGGGAGCCCGTGTGAATGAGCAGTTCTTC; CDR3aa: CAWAMGARVNEQFF
j_gene: TRBJ2-7; v_gene: TRBV7-2; abundance: -; len: 13; d_gene: TRBD1; CDR3nt: TGTGCCAGCAGCTCCGGACAGGTACCTGGGCAGTACTTC; CDR3aa: CASSSGQVPGQYF
j_gene: TRBJ1-2; v_gene: TRBV25-1; abundance: -; len: 15; d_gene: TRBD1; CDR3nt: TGTGCCAGCAGTGCACCGGGACAGGGGAACTATGGCTACACCTTC; CDR3aa: CASSAPGQGNYGYTF
j_gene: TRBJ2-1; v_gene: TRBV11-2; abundance: -; len: 16; d_gene: -; CDR3nt: TGTGCCAGCAGCCTCCAGACAGGTCCCTCCTACAATGAGCAGTTCTTC; CDR3aa: CASSLQTGPSYNEQFF
j_gene: TRBJ2-7; v_gene: TRBV3-1/TRBV3-2; abundance: -; len: 16; d_gene: TRBD1; CDR3nt: TGTGCCAGCAGCCAAGATCCGGGGACAGGGAGCTACGAGCAGTACTTC; CDR3aa: CASSQDPGTGSYEQYF
j_gene: TRBJ2-6; v_gene: TRBV3-1/TRBV3-2; abundance: -; len: 17; d_gene: TRBD1; CDR3nt: TGTGCCAGCAGCCGGGGGACAGGGGGCGTTGGGGCCAACGTCCTGACTTTC; CDR3aa: CASSRGTGGVGANVLTF
j_gene: TRBJ2-5; v_gene: TRBV7-9; abundance: -; len: 15; d_gene: -; CDR3nt: TGTGCCAGCAGCCGACTAGACCCTACCCAAGAGACCCAGTACTTC; CDR3aa: CASSRLDPTQETQYF
j_gene: TRBJ1-1; v_gene: TRBV29-1; abundance: -; len: 18; d_gene: TRBD1; CDR3nt: TGCAGCGTCAATAAAGACGGACAGGCCCGTAGGGAGAACACTGAAGCTTTCTTT; CDR3aa: CSVNKDGQARRENTEAFF
j_gene: TRBJ1-5; v_gene: TRBV10-2; abundance: few; len: 15; d_gene: -; CDR3nt: TGCGCCAGCAGTGAGTCCGGTTTTTGGAATCAGCCCCAGCATTTT; CDR3aa: CASSESGFWNQPQHF
j_gene: TRBJ2-7; v_gene: TRBV3-1/TRBV3-2; abundance: -; len: 17; d_gene: -; CDR3nt: TGTGCCAGCAGCCAAGTATTAGGCGGAGGAGCCGACTACGAGCAGTACTTC; CDR3aa: CASSQVLGGGADYEQYF
j_gene: TRBJ2-1; v_gene: TRBV7-2; abundance: -; len: 19; d_gene: -; CDR3nt: TGTGCCAGCAGCTTAGTGGCGACTACTAGGACCAGCTCCTACAATGAGCAGTTCTTC; CDR3aa: CASSLVATTRTSSYNEQFF
j_gene: TRBJ2-7; v_gene: TRBV11-3; abundance: -; len: 14; d_gene: TRBD1; CDR3nt: TGTGCCAGCAGGGGGGGGGACAGGGTGTACGAGCAGTACTTC; CDR3aa: CASRGGDRVYEQYF
j_gene: TRBJ2-7; v_gene: TRBV7-8; abundance: -; len: 15; d_gene: TRBD2; CDR3nt: TGTGCCAGCAGCTTACCTAGCGGGGTTGCCTACGAGCAGTACTTC; CDR3aa: CASSLPSGVAYEQYF
j_gene: TRBJ2-1; v_gene: TRBV11-2; abundance: once; len: 15; d_gene: TRBD2; CDR3nt: TGTGCCAGCAGCTTCGCTAGCGGGGAGTACAATGAGCAGTTCTTC; CDR3aa: CASSFASGEYNEQFF
j_gene: TRBJ2-3; v_gene: TRBV6-5; abundance: -; len: 14; d_gene: TRBD2; CDR3nt: TGTGCCAGCACCCTACGGGAGGGGTCAGATACGCAGTATTTT; CDR3aa: CASTLREGSDTQYF
j_gene: TRBJ1-6; v_gene: TRBV27; abundance: -; len: 17; d_gene: -; CDR3nt: TGTGCCAGCAGTTTGATGGGGGCGAGCTCCTATAATTCACCCCTCCACTTT; CDR3aa: CASSLMGASSYNSPLHF